This T cell receptor beta chain was sequenced during a study of blood T cell repertoires in COVID-19. The data were produced by immunoSEQ multiplex PCR, yet TCRdb's version contains in-frame clones alone and is incomplete. The sample holds a few hundred thousand clones, roughly 87% seen once. CDR3 length equals 15 residues. Germline V gives CDR1 SGDLS, CDR2 YYNGEE. J lost 2 bases, V lost 3 bases, and 4 bases had no gene match. The gene calls are TRBV9 and TRBJ1-3; 8 nucleotides align to TRBD1. The sequence was obtained from a man younger than 45 in a cohort exposed to, infected with or recovered from COVID-19 (not recorded which). Material for sequencing was PBMCs or T cells enriched from blood (not recorded which). The DNA of the CDR3 is TGTGCCAGCAGCGCGACAGGGGAACCTGGAAACACCATATATTTT. It specifies CASSATGEPGNTIYF.